A single T cell receptor beta chain is shown here with its context. The data originate from a study of blood T cell repertoires in COVID-19. Study-level background: Donors in the United States, Italy and Spain gave samples during acute or convalescent COVID-19. PBMCs, B-cell-depleted T cells, or T cells were the source of the cDNA or gDNA that made up the material.

Methods used by the authors: Using reference gene primer amplification, nucleated cell counts were estimated. TCRdb's table, derived via immunoSEQ multiplex PCR, lists solely in-frame clones and lacks some. V and J calls plus clone size are reproduced from that table; the DNA served to infer D and trimming. The sample holds 150,000 to 200,000 clones, 86% seen once. This CDR3 has 14 residues. The V end lost 2 bases, the J end lost 4 bases, and 12 bases lay between the germline ends. Germline loops: CDR1 SGHDT, CDR2 YYEEEE. This receptor was identified in a woman between 65 and 79 years old with acute or convalescent COVID-19. The chain combines TRBV5-6 with TRBJ1-1, with a possible D match to TRBD1 (6 bases). The sequencing sample was made of peripheral blood. The CDR3 coding sequence is TGTGCCAGCAGCTTCAGGGGTTTTTTCACTGAAGCTTTCTTT. Amino acid sequence: CASSFRGFFTEAFF.